The 2 T cell receptor beta chains reported below all come from one sample, sequenced in a study of T cells in tuberculosis. Generated by immunoSEQ multiplex PCR, the TCRdb table keeps only in-frame clones and is missing some. The sample lists 37,000 or so clones, 90% to 95% occurring once. Sequencing was carried out using PBMCs. The receptor source for this set is a donor between 5 and 29 years old with latent tuberculosis or without tuberculosis infection. Some clones in this sample may be carry-over from other donors' samples.

The chain has TRBV2 and TRBJ2-3, with no clear D. V dropped 4 bases and J dropped 6 bases, with 14 bases sitting between them. Germline V gene sequence: CDR1 SNHLY, CDR2 FYNNEI. The CDR3 contains 14 residues. The CDR3 region has the DNA TGTGCCAGCAGTGTGTCAGGTTTAGTGGATACGCAGTATTTT. It translates to CASSVSGLVDTQYF.

The rearrangement joins TRBV6-6 to TRBJ1-1, with D unclear. V was cut by 9 bases and J by 1 base, with 9 bases left in between. Germline V lookup: CDR1 MNHNY, CDR2 SVGAGI (reference sequence). This CDR3 region has 12 residues. The CDR3, as DNA: TGTGCCAGTTCTCTGCGGAACACTGAAGCTTTCTTT. Amino acid sequence: CASSLRNTEAFF.